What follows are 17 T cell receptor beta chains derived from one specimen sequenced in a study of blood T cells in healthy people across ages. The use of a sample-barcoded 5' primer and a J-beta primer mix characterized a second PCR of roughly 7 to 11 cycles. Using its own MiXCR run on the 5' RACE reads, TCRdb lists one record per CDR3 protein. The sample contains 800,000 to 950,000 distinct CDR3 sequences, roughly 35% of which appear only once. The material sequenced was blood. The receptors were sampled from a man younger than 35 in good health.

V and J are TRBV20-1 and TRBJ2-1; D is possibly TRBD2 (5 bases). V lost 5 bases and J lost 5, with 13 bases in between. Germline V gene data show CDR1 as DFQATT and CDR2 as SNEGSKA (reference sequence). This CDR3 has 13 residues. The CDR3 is CSAGSVEDNEQFF. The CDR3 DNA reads TGCAGTGCTGGTAGCGTCGAGGACAATGAGCAGTTCTTC.

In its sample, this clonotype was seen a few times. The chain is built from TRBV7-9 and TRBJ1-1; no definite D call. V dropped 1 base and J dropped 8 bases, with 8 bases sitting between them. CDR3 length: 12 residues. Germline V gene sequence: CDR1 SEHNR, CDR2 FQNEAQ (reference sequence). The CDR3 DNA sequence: TGTGCCAGCAGCTTAGTAGCCATAGAAGCTTTCTTT. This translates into CASSLVAIEAFF.

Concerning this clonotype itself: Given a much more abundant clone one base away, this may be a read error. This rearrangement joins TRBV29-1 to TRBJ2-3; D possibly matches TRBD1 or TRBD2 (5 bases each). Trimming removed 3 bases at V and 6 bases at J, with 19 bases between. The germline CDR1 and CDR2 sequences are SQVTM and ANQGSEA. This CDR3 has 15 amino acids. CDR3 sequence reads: CSVDGTATRGDTQYF. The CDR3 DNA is TGCAGCGTTGACGGGACGGCGACACGAGGGGATACGCAGTATTTT.

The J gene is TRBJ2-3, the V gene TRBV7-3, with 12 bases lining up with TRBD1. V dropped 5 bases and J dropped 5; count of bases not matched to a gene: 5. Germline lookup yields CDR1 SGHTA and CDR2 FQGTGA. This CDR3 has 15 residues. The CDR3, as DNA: TGTGCCAGCAGCGGGACAGGGGGCTCGGGAGATACGCAGTATTTT. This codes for CASSGTGGSGDTQYF.

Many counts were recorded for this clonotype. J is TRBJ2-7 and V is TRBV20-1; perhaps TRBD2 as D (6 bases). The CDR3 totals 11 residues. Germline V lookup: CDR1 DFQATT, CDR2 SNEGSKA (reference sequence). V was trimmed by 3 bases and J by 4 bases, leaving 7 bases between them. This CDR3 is CSASGRYEQYF. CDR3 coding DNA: TGCAGTGCTAGTGGGAGGTACGAGCAGTACTTC.

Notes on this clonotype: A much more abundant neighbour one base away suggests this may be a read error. In DNA form, the CDR3 reads TGCAGTGCCCCGACATCTAGCGGGGGGCTAACAGATACGCAGTATTTT. It encodes CSAPTSSGGLTDTQYF. J is TRBJ2-3 and V is TRBV20-1, with 11 bases identical to TRBD2. CDR1 and CDR2 (germline): DFQATT, SNEGSKA (reference sequence). The CDR3 is made up of 16 amino acids. J lost 3 bases, V lost 6 bases, and 11 bases had no gene match.

The CDR3 here is CASSPGGTENSPLHF. The CDR3 nucleotides read TGTGCCAGCAGCCCCGGGGGGACAGAGAATTCACCCCTCCACTTT. J is TRBJ1-6 and V is TRBV9, with 7 bases fitting TRBD1. With V trimmed by 4 bases and J by 7 bases, 8 bases remained unmatched. Germline CDR1 SGDLS, CDR2 YYNGEE. The CDR3 extends over 15 amino acids.

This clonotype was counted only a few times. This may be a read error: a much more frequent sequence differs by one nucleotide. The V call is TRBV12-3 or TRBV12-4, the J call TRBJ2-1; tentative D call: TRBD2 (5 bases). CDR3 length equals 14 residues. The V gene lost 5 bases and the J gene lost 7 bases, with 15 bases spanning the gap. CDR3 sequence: CASSARGPGNEQFF. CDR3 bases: TGTGCCAGCAGTGCTCGGGGTCCCGGGAATGAGCAGTTCTTC.

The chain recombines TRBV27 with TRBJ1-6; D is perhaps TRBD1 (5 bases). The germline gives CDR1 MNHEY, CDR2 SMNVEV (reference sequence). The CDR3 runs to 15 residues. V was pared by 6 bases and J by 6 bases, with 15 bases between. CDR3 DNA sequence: TGTGCCAGCAGCAAGAAGTGGGGCCCTAATTCACCCCTCCACTTT. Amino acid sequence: CASSKKWGPNSPLHF.

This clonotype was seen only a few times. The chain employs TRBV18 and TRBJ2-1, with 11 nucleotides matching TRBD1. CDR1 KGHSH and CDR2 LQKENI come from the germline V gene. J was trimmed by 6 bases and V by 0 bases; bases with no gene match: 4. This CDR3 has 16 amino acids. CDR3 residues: CASSPPGQGVLNEQFF. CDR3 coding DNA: TGTGCCAGCTCACCACCGGGACAGGGGGTCCTCAATGAGCAGTTCTTC. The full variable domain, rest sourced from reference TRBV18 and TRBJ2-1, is NAGVMQNPRHLVRRRGQEARLRCSPMKGHSHVYWYRQLPEEGLKFMVYLQKENIIDESGMPKERFSAEFPKEGPSILRIQQVVRGDSAAYFCASSPPGQGVLNEQFFGPGTRLTVL.

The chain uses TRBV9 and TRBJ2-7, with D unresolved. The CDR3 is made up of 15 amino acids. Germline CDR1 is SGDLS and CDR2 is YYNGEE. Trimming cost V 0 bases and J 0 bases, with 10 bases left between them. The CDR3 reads CASSVDVAGSYEQYF. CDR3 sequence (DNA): TGTGCCAGCAGCGTAGACGTGGCCGGCTCCTACGAGCAGTACTTC.

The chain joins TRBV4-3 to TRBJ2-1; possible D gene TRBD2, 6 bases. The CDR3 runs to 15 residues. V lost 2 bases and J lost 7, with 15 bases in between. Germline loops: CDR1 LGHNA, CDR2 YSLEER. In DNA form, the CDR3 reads TGCGCCAGCAGCCAAAGCCCGGGACTGACTAATGAGCAGTTCTTC. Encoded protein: CASSQSPGLTNEQFF.

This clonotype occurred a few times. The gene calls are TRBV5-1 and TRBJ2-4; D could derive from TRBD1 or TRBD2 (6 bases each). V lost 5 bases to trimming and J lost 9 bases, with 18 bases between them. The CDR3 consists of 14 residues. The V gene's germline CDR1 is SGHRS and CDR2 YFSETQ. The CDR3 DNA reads TGCGCCAGCAGTCTAGCAGGGGTGGAGGGCATTCAGTACTTC. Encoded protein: CASSLAGVEGIQYF.

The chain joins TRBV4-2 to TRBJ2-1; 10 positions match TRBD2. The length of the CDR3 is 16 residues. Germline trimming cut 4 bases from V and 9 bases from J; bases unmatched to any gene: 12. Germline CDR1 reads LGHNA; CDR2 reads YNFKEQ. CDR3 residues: CASSPNGASGGSEQFF. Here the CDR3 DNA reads TGTGCCAGCAGCCCCAACGGGGCTAGCGGGGGAAGTGAGCAGTTCTTC.

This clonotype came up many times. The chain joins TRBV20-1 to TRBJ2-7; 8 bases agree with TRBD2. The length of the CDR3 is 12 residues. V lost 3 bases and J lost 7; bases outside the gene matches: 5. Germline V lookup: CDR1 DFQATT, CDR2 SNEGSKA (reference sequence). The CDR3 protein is CSASGGAQEQYF. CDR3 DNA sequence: TGCAGTGCTAGCGGGGGGGCGCAAGAGCAGTACTTC.

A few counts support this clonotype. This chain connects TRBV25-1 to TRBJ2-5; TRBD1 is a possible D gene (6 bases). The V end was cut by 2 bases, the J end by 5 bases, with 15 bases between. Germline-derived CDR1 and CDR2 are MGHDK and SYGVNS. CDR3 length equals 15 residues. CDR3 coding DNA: TGTGCCAGCAGTGAAACGGCAGGGGTAGAGGAGACCCAGTACTTC. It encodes CASSETAGVEETQYF.

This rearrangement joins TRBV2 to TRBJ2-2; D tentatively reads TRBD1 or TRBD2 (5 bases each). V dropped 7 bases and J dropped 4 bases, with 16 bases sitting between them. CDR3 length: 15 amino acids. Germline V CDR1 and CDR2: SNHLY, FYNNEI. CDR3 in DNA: TGTGCCAGCACCGGGGCTTGGGGGATCACCGGGGAGCTGTTTTTT. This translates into CASTGAWGITGELFF.